The rows below give T cell receptor beta chains drawn from one sample of a study of blood T cells in healthy people across ages. TCRdb reprocessed the 5' RACE reads with MiXCR, giving one entry per CDR3 protein. The table lists about 900,000 distinct CDR3 sequences, roughly 48% of them singletons. Sequences were obtained from blood. These receptors all stem from a man aged 25-45 years in good health. The CDR3 runs from the conserved cysteine through the conserved F or W. D genes are given only for firm matches. Not all rows give a size; the values are once, few, many and, for expanded clones, a class.

clone_size j_call d_call v_call cdr3_aa cdr3_nt
few TRBJ1-1 TRBD1 TRBV7-2 CATKQGLNTEAFF TGTGCCACGAAACAGGGGCTGAACACTGAAGCTTTCTTT
. TRBJ2-3 TRBD1 TRBV7-9 CASSFIRDRDLDTQYF TGTGCCAGCAGCTTCATCCGGGACAGGGACCTAGATACGCAGTATTTT
. TRBJ1-6 . TRBV2 CASKREVEDNSPLHF TGTGCCAGCAAGAGGGAGGTCGAGGATAATTCACCCCTCCACTTT
. TRBJ2-3 . TRBV12-3/TRBV12-4 CASSLARKEDTQYF TGTGCCAGCAGTTTAGCGCGAAAGGAGGATACGCAGTATTTT
few TRBJ2-7 TRBD1 TRBV12-3/TRBV12-4 CASSSYRGREQYF TGTGCCAGCAGTTCGTACAGGGGGCGTGAGCAGTACTTC
few TRBJ2-5 . TRBV20-1 CSARALDQETQYF TGCAGTGCTAGAGCGCTAGACCAAGAGACCCAGTACTTC
few TRBJ2-2 . TRBV7-2 CASSLVRRNTGELFF TGTGCCAGCAGCTTAGTTCGGCGGAACACCGGGGAGCTGTTTTTT
few TRBJ1-4 . TRBV4-1 CASSQEARASEKLFF TGCGCCAGCAGCCAAGAGGCCAGGGCCTCTGAAAAACTGTTTTTT
few TRBJ2-7 TRBD2 TRBV7-2 CASSLAGRYNEQYF TGCGCCAGCAGCTTAGCCGGGAGGTACAATGAGCAGTACTTC
. TRBJ2-7 TRBD1 TRBV12-3/TRBV12-4 CASTRTGGYEQYF TGTGCCAGCACTCGGACAGGGGGGTACGAGCAGTACTTC
once TRBJ1-2 . TRBV7-2 CASSQPTTGMGWDGYTF TGTGCCAGCAGCCAACCGACTACAGGGATGGGGTGGGATGGCTACACCTTC
. TRBJ2-1 TRBD2 TRBV2 CASSLLAGARQFF TGTGCCAGCTCCCTCCTAGCGGGGGCCAGGCAGTTCTTC
once TRBJ2-3 TRBD2 TRBV27 CASSLPRQDRLAGEPTDTQYF TGTGCCAGCAGTTTACCCCGACAGGACCGACTAGCGGGGGAGCCCACAGATACGCAGTATTTT
. TRBJ2-1 TRBD2 TRBV20-1 CSAHASGISYNEQFF TGCAGTGCTCATGCTAGCGGGATCTCCTACAATGAGCAGTTCTTC
. TRBJ2-7 . TRBV10-3 CAISESRGRTYEQYF TGTGCCATCAGTGAGTCCCGGGGCCGGACCTACGAGCAGTACTTC
. TRBJ2-7 TRBD2 TRBV7-2 CASSLASGGARYEQYF TGTGCCAGCAGCTTAGCTAGCGGGGGGGCGAGGTACGAGCAGTACTTC
. TRBJ1-2 . TRBV28 CASNEQKGYGYTF TGTGCCAGCAACGAACAGAAGGGCTATGGCTACACCTTC
. TRBJ2-2 . TRBV4-1 CASSQVMSTGELFF TGCGCCAGCAGCCAAGTAATGTCCACCGGGGAGCTGTTTTTT
. TRBJ2-7 TRBD2 TRBV20-1 CSAGTGGGNLKEQYF TGCAGTGCAGGCACGGGGGGGGGAAATCTCAAAGAGCAGTACTTC
few TRBJ1-4 . TRBV9 CASSAGGARVSEKLFF TGTGCCAGCAGCGCCGGAGGGGCCCGTGTTAGTGAAAAACTGTTTTTT
many TRBJ1-5 . TRBV20-1 CSAKSRDGYSNQPQHF TGCAGTGCTAAATCCCGGGATGGGTATAGCAATCAGCCCCAGCATTTT
. TRBJ2-7 TRBD1 TRBV4-1 CASSLVWTGDFYEQYF TGCGCCAGCAGCCTTGTATGGACAGGGGATTTTTACGAGCAGTACTTC
. TRBJ2-5 . TRBV15 CATSRVLALQETQYF TGTGCCACCAGCAGAGTACTAGCCTTGCAAGAGACCCAGTACTTC
. TRBJ1-2 . TRBV18 CASSPPQTLYGYTF TGTGCCAGCTCACCACCGCAGACGCTCTATGGCTACACCTTC
few TRBJ2-7 . TRBV27 CASSLNMFQDYEQYF TGTGCCAGCAGTTTAAATATGTTTCAGGACTACGAGCAGTACTTC
. TRBJ1-2 . TRBV2 CASVVSGVWGYTF TGTGCCAGCGTTGTATCGGGGGTGTGGGGCTACACCTTC
once TRBJ1-1 . TRBV15 CATSRENTEALF TGTGCCACCAGCAGAGAGAACACTGAAGCTTTGTTT
. TRBJ2-7 TRBD2 TRBV3-1 CASSQEKLAAYEQYF TGTGCCAGCAGCCAAGAAAAACTAGCGGCTTACGAGCAGTACTTC
few TRBJ1-4 . TRBV10-3 CAISEGQSNEQLFF TGTGCCATCAGTGAAGGACAGTCTAATGAACAACTGTTTTTT
. TRBJ1-2 TRBD1 TRBV28 CASSTLQGGNYGYTF TGTGCCAGCAGCACCTTACAGGGGGGTAACTATGGCTACACCTTC
many TRBJ2-7 . TRBV27 CASSLGPGDYEQYF TGTGCCAGCAGTTTAGGCCCTGGGGACTACGAGCAGTACTTC
. TRBJ1-2 . TRBV7-2 CASRETGPGWGYTF TGTGCCAGCAGAGAGACCGGGCCAGGCTGGGGCTACACCTTC
few TRBJ1-5 TRBD1 TRBV6-2/TRBV6-3 CASSNRDRGPDSNQPQHF TGTGCCAGCAGTAACCGGGACAGGGGGCCCGATAGCAATCAGCCCCAGCATTTT
few TRBJ1-2 TRBD1 TRBV7-2 CASSSSGQVAVKKGYTF TGTGCCAGCAGCTCCTCGGGACAGGTTGCAGTAAAGAAGGGCTACACCTTC
. TRBJ2-7 TRBD1 TRBV29-1 CSVVGQGVGEQYF TGCAGCGTTGTTGGACAGGGGGTTGGCGAGCAGTACTTC
. TRBJ2-7 . TRBV27 CASSLRQFYEQYF TGTGCCAGCAGTTTAAGACAGTTCTACGAGCAGTACTTC
. TRBJ2-3 TRBD1 TRBV28 CASSFRQGGVTDTQYF TGTGCCAGCAGTTTCCGACAGGGGGGAGTCACAGATACGCAGTATTTT
. TRBJ2-7 TRBD2 TRBV10-3 CAIGEGASGTYEQYF TGTGCCATCGGGGAGGGGGCTAGCGGGACCTACGAGCAGTACTTC
. TRBJ2-3 . TRBV10-3 CAISESELAQYF TGTGCCATCAGTGAGTCTGAGTTGGCGCAGTATTTT
. TRBJ2-1 . TRBV20-1 CSARADLTAHMGFNEQFF TGCAGTGCTAGAGCCGACCTGACAGCCCATATGGGATTTAATGAGCAGTTCTTC